What follows are 14 T cell receptor beta chains derived from one specimen sequenced in a study of T-cell reconstitution after alpha-beta-depleted transplantation in children. For TCRbeta, the library was prepared with unique molecular identifiers. TCRdb passed the PCR reads through MiXCR, listing each CDR3 protein once. The table lists fewer than 750,000 distinct CDR3 sequences, 27% of them singletons. The specimen was PBMCs, collected before TCRalphabeta/CD19-depleted stem cell transplant. The receptor source for this set is a boy in the first two years of life with Wiskott-Aldrich syndrome, due to receive a stem cell transplant.

The gene calls are TRBV30 and TRBJ2-2; D gene unclear. The germline V and J ends were trimmed by 0 bases and 7 bases, with 3 bases remaining between them. Germline CDR1 reads GTSNPN; CDR2 reads SVGIG (reference sequence). The CDR3 consists of 11 residues. As DNA, the CDR3 is TGTGCCTGGAGTGTAGACGGGGAGCTGTTTTTT. Its translation is CAWSVDGELFF.

The chain joins TRBV11-2 to TRBJ2-7, with 13 bases fitting TRBD2. CDR1 and CDR2 (germline): SGHAT, FQNNGV. The CDR3 totals 19 residues. V was clipped by 1 base and J by 0 bases; unmatched bases: 9. The CDR3 DNA is TGTGCCAGCAGCTTAGTCTCTTTTGGGACTAGCGGGAACTCCTACGAGCAGTACTTC. Its protein is CASSLVSFGTSGNSYEQYF.

This clonotype has more than one count but fewer than ten. The chain joins TRBV7-2 to TRBJ2-5, with D tentatively TRBD1 or TRBD2 (5 bases each). The CDR3 spans 15 residues. The germline CDR1 and CDR2 sequences are SGHTA and FQGNSA. V dropped 1 base and J dropped 5 bases, with 14 bases sitting between them. The CDR3 DNA reads as TGTGCCAGCAGCTTAGGCGGCGTGGGACGGGAGACCCAGTACTTC. This codes for CASSLGGVGRETQYF.

In this sample, this clonotype turned up a few times. The gene calls are TRBV20-1 and TRBJ1-1; tentative D call: TRBD1 (6 bases). V lost 2 bases and J 2 bases, leaving 18 bases between the germline ends. CDR1 and CDR2 from the germline V gene are DFQATT and SNEGSKA (reference sequence). This CDR3 contains 16 residues. Written as DNA, the CDR3 is TGCAGTGCTAGATCATCCCTTACAGGGTCAAACACTGAAGCTTTCTTT. It encodes CSARSSLTGSNTEAFF.

The rearrangement joins TRBV18 to TRBJ1-1; 8 bases map to TRBD1. The CDR3 contains 13 residues. Germline V gene lookup returns CDR1 KGHSH and CDR2 LQKENI. V trimming: 6 bases; J trimming: 5 bases; junction bases outside the gene matches: 5. CDR3 amino acids: CASSWDRRTEAFF. The CDR3 DNA reads as TGTGCCAGCTCTTGGGACAGGCGGACTGAAGCTTTCTTT.

CDR3 coding DNA: TGTGCCAGCCTCCGGACTAGCGGGAGCTCAGATACGCAGTATTTT. Translating gives CASLRTSGSSDTQYF. The V call is TRBV12-3 or TRBV12-4, the J call TRBJ2-3; 13 bases map to TRBD2. The CDR3 covers 15 residues. Germline trimming cut 8 bases from V and 4 bases from J; bases unmatched to any gene: 6.

This chain links TRBV20-1 with TRBJ2-7; a weak D match, TRBD2 (5 bases). Germline values: CDR1 DFQATT, CDR2 SNEGSKA (reference sequence). CDR3 size: 12 residues. Trimming removed 0 bases from V and 3 bases from J, with 6 bases in between. The CDR3 sequence: CSARESGYEQYF. The CDR3 DNA sequence: TGCAGTGCTAGAGAAAGCGGCTACGAGCAGTACTTC.

This clonotype was detected only a few times. The DNA for the CDR3 is TGCAGTGCTAGAGATCATGGGAGTAGCAATCAGCCCCAGCATTTT. Amino acid sequence: CSARDHGSSNQPQHF. The J gene is TRBJ1-5, the V gene TRBV20-1, with D hard to call. This CDR3 contains 15 residues. Looked up from germline, CDR1 is DFQATT and CDR2 is SNEGSKA (reference sequence). Trimming shortened V by 0 bases and J by 0 bases, and 9 bases separated the two germline ends.

Only a few counts were recorded for this clonotype. The J gene is TRBJ2-7, the V gene TRBV6-1; D assignment may be TRBD1 or TRBD2 (5 bases each). V lost 7 bases to trimming and J lost 4 bases, with 17 bases between them. Germline CDR1 and CDR2: MNHNS and SASEGT. There are 14 residues in the CDR3. For the CDR3, the DNA is TGTGCCAGCACCATGGGACCGGTAAGATACGAGCAGTACTTC. Protein product: CASTMGPVRYEQYF.

This clonotype was observed a handful of times. CDR3 sequence reads: CASSSRSTSGRGCSYNEQFF. CDR3 DNA: TGTGCCAGCAGCTCGAGATCTACTAGCGGGAGGGGCTGCTCCTACAATGAGCAGTTCTTC. The V gene is TRBV21-1, the J gene TRBJ2-1; the table's D call, TRBD2, has no DNA check behind it. TRBV21-1 is a pseudogene segment. CDR3 length: 20 amino acids.

V is TRBV12-3 or TRBV12-4 and J is TRBJ2-3; 7 positions match TRBD2. The CDR3 totals 14 residues. The ends lost 3 bases at V and 12 bases at J; junction bases unmatched: 12. The CDR3 is CASSFVGGSISQYF. The CDR3 bases are TGTGCCAGCAGTTTTGTCGGCGGGAGTATTAGCCAGTATTTT.

The chain recombines TRBV12-3 or TRBV12-4 with TRBJ2-3; TRBD2 aligns across 10 bases. The CDR3 spans 15 residues. V lost 3 bases to trimming and J lost 4 bases; unmatched junction nucleotides: 4. The CDR3, as DNA: TGTGCCAGCAGTTTCAGAAGCGGGAGGGCAGATACGCAGTATTTT. Protein product: CASSFRSGRADTQYF.

There are a few counts of this clonotype. The CDR3 DNA sequence: TGTGCCATCAGTGGCCCGTGGGTGGAGCAGTTCTTC. Translated, it gives CAISGPWVEQFF. The genes are TRBV10-3 and TRBJ2-1; D unresolved. V was cut by 4 bases and J by 10 bases, with 11 bases left in between. Germline V gives CDR1 ENHRY, CDR2 SYGVKD. This CDR3 region has 12 residues.

The V and J genes are TRBV28 and TRBJ2-1; D may be TRBD2 (6 bases). The CDR3 consists of 14 residues. The V end lost 5 bases, the J end lost 7 bases, and 15 bases lay between the germline ends. Germline CDR1 MDHEN, CDR2 SYDVKM. CDR3 bases: TGTGCCAGCAGTCGACGGGAGTTTGTGAATGAGCAGTTCTTC. Its translation is CASSRREFVNEQFF.